This is a list of T cell receptor beta chains from one sample in a study of cytomegalovirus exposure and HLA in healthy donors. Sequenced by immunoSEQ multiplex PCR; TCRdb stores in-frame clones only, minus some. Of under 250,000 clones detected, just over 90% appear once; the ten largest clones hold roughly 1%. The sequenced sample consisted of PBMCs. These receptors originate from a woman younger than 30 in good health and CMV-seronegative. The CDR3 runs from the conserved cysteine through the conserved F or W. Each record gives: clone size, J gene, V gene, D gene, CDR3 protein, CDR3 DNA. D genes are given only for firm matches. Size is omitted from some rows. Given values are once, few, many or a class for expanded clones.

>NA|TRBJ2-7|TRBV2|NA
CASTDIGYYEQYF
TGTGCCAGCACGGACATAGGATACTACGAGCAGTACTTC
>NA|TRBJ2-1|TRBV5-8|TRBD1
CASSFGTGPPSYNEQFF
TGTGCCAGCAGCTTTGGGACAGGGCCCCCCTCCTACAATGAGCAGTTCTTC
>NA|TRBJ2-5|TRBV11-3|TRBD1
CASSPDRGRRETQYF
TGTGCCAGCAGCCCTGACAGGGGGCGACGAGAGACCCAGTACTTC
>NA|TRBJ2-7|TRBV11-2|TRBD2
CASSLGTSRAYEQYF
TGTGCCAGCAGCTTGGGGACTAGCCGAGCCTACGAGCAGTACTTC
>NA|TRBJ1-1|TRBV19|NA
CASREGGAPEAFF
TGTGCCAGTAGGGAGGGGGGGGCCCCCGAAGCTTTCTTT
>NA|TRBJ1-2|TRBV4-2|TRBD1
CASSQDGGGGYTF
TGTGCCAGCAGCCAAGATGGAGGGGGCGGCTACACCTTC
>few|TRBJ1-2|TRBV6-5|TRBD1
CASSYGQGNYGYTF
TGTGCCAGCAGTTACGGACAGGGAAACTATGGCTACACCTTC
>NA|TRBJ2-1|TRBV30|TRBD2
CAWNMGAGGYNEQFF
TGTGCCTGGAATATGGGCGCGGGGGGTTACAATGAGCAGTTCTTC
>NA|TRBJ2-7|TRBV6-5|TRBD2
CASSRIRAGSYEQYF
TGTGCCAGCAGTCGCATTAGAGCGGGATCCTACGAGCAGTACTTC
>NA|TRBJ2-1|TRBV6-1|NA
CASQRGYNEQFF
TGTGCCAGTCAGCGTGGCTACAATGAGCAGTTCTTC
>NA|TRBJ2-1|TRBV6-6|NA
CASTREQGEQFF
TGTGCCAGCACACGGGAGCAAGGTGAGCAGTTCTTC
>NA|TRBJ2-7|TRBV29-1|NA
CSVAYGSSYEQYF
TGCAGCGTGGCGTATGGGAGTTCCTACGAGCAGTACTTC
>NA|TRBJ1-1|TRBV7-9|TRBD1
CASSLISGTGLNTEAFF
TGTGCCAGCAGCTTAATTAGCGGGACAGGGCTGAACACTGAAGCTTTCTTT
>NA|TRBJ2-3|TRBV6-5|NA
CASSTGWGRTDTQYF
TGTGCCAGCAGTACTGGGTGGGGGAGGACAGATACGCAGTATTTT
>NA|TRBJ1-3|TRBV11-2|TRBD1
CASSLDQGTGLLSGNTIYF
TGTGCCAGCAGCTTAGATCAGGGGACAGGGCTCCTCTCGGGAAACACCATATATTTT
>NA|TRBJ2-2|TRBV5-6|TRBD1
CASSPGTGGAVIGELFF
TGTGCCAGCAGCCCCGGGACAGGGGGCGCGGTGATCGGGGAGCTGTTTTTT
>NA|TRBJ1-2|TRBV19|TRBD1
CASRWTGRNYGYTF
TGTGCCAGTAGGTGGACAGGGCGTAACTATGGCTACACCTTC
>NA|TRBJ2-3|TRBV5-1|NA
CASSLGSSLYTDTQYF
TGCGCCAGCAGCTTAGGTAGTAGCTTGTACACAGATACGCAGTATTTT
>NA|TRBJ2-7|TRBV2|TRBD1
CASSGGTENYEQYF
TGTGCCAGCAGTGGGGGGACAGAGAACTACGAGCAGTACTTC
>NA|TRBJ1-5|TRBV19|TRBD1
CASSIGDRGAGQPQHF
TGTGCCAGTAGTATAGGGGACAGGGGCGCCGGCCAGCCCCAGCATTTT
>once|TRBJ2-5|TRBV4-1|NA
CASSQAPTGLVGETQYF
TGCGCCAGCAGCCAAGCCCCGACCGGACTGGTTGGAGAGACCCAGTACTTC
>NA|TRBJ2-7|TRBV11-3|NA
CASSLVMSYEQYF
TGTGCCAGCAGCTTAGTTATGAGCTACGAGCAGTACTTC
>NA|TRBJ1-2|TRBV29-1|TRBD1
CSVVWDSYGYTF
TGCAGCGTTGTGTGGGACAGCTATGGCTACACCTTC
>NA|TRBJ1-5|TRBV5-6|NA
CASSNRDGQPQHF
TGTGCCAGCAGCAACAGGGATGGCCAGCCCCAGCATTTT
>NA|TRBJ2-7|TRBV6-1|TRBD2
CASSAASGRIYEQYF
TGTGCCAGCAGTGCGGCTAGCGGGAGGATTTACGAGCAGTACTTC
>NA|TRBJ2-1|TRBV7-3|TRBD2
CASSSGTSGYNEQFF
TGTGCCAGCAGCTCCGGGACTAGCGGATACAATGAGCAGTTCTTC
>NA|TRBJ1-1|TRBV6-5|NA
CASSYAGGPNTEAFF
TGTGCCAGCAGTTATGCGGGTGGGCCGAACACTGAAGCTTTCTTT
>NA|TRBJ2-7|TRBV28|TRBD2
CASSPHQGLAGGPINEQYF
TGTGCCAGCAGTCCCCATCAGGGACTAGCGGGAGGGCCTATTAACGAGCAGTACTTC
>NA|TRBJ2-7|TRBV4-1|NA
CASSQDAGRGSYEQYF
TGCGCCAGCAGCCAAGATGCAGGTCGGGGCTCCTACGAGCAGTACTTC
>NA|TRBJ2-2|TRBV25-1|NA
CASSEASGVLNGELFF
TGTGCCAGCAGTGAGGCGTCAGGGGTCCTGAACGGGGAGCTGTTTTTT
>NA|TRBJ2-1|TRBV5-6|TRBD2
CASRVSGPYNEQFF
TGTGCCAGTCGAGTTAGCGGGCCTTACAATGAGCAGTTCTTC
>NA|TRBJ1-1|TRBV5-4|NA
CASSLVGGRGTEAFF
TGTGCCAGCAGCTTGGTTGGGGGGAGAGGCACTGAAGCTTTCTTT
>few|TRBJ2-1|TRBV5-4|TRBD2
CASSLPRLAGDNEQFF
TGTGCCAGCAGCTTGCCCCGACTAGCGGGAGACAATGAGCAGTTCTTC
>NA|TRBJ2-7|TRBV5-1|TRBD1
CASSFPGQGEYEQYF
TGCGCCAGCAGCTTTCCGGGACAGGGGGAATACGAGCAGTACTTC
>NA|TRBJ2-1|TRBV10-2|NA
CAVPGAGEAYNEQFF
TGCGCCGTCCCGGGGGCGGGGGAAGCCTACAATGAGCAGTTCTTC
>NA|TRBJ1-2|TRBV5-8|NA
CASSSRGRAGGYTF
TGTGCCAGCAGCTCGCGGGGCAGGGCAGGCGGCTACACCTTC
>NA|TRBJ2-3|TRBV6-5|TRBD1
CASSGTGGVNF
TGTGCCAGCAGCGGGACAGGAGGTGTGAATTTT
>NA|TRBJ1-2|TRBV19|NA
CASSIWPNYGYTF
TGTGCCAGTAGTATCTGGCCTAACTATGGCTACACCTTC
>NA|TRBJ2-7|TRBV4-1|NA
CASSQAEQTYEQYF
TGCGCCAGCAGCCAAGCGGAGCAAACCTACGAGCAGTACTTC
>NA|TRBJ2-1|TRBV5-1|NA
CASSFQGVSSYNEQFF
TGCGCCAGCAGCTTCCAGGGTGTGAGCTCCTACAATGAGCAGTTCTTC
>NA|TRBJ2-7|TRBV19|TRBD2
CASSTSRGLAGNNEQYF
TGTGCCAGTAGTACCAGTCGGGGACTAGCGGGTAACAACGAGCAGTACTTC
>NA|TRBJ1-3|TRBV27|NA
CASTLPRARDDTIYF
TGTGCCAGCACCCTTCCCCGCGCGAGGGATGACACCATATATTTT
>NA|TRBJ2-5|TRBV5-4|NA
CASSLARLQETQYF
TGTGCCAGCAGCTTGGCTCGGTTACAAGAGACCCAGTACTTC
>NA|TRBJ1-3|TRBV18|TRBD1
CASTDREGNTIYF
TGTGCCAGCACGGACAGGGAAGGAAACACCATATATTTT
>NA|TRBJ2-6|TRBV5-1|TRBD2
CASSPRRLAGSGANVLTF
TGCGCCAGCAGCCCTCGCCGACTAGCGGGCTCTGGGGCCAACGTCCTGACTTTC
>NA|TRBJ2-4|TRBV18|NA
CASSQTLDTRAKNIQYF
TGTGCCAGCTCACAAACTTTGGACACCCGAGCCAAAAACATTCAGTACTTC
>NA|TRBJ1-2|TRBV6-5|NA
CASSESGQRDYTF
TGTGCCAGCAGTGAATCAGGACAGAGGGACTACACCTTC
>NA|TRBJ1-1|TRBV7-9|TRBD1
CASSPSLPTGGGTEAFF
TGTGCCAGCAGCCCTTCTCTCCCGACAGGGGGCGGAACTGAAGCTTTCTTT
>NA|TRBJ2-1|TRBV6-5|NA
CASSYLGEFF
TGTGCCAGCAGTTACCTAGGTGAGTTCTTC
>NA|TRBJ1-1|TRBV7-9|TRBD1
CASSLSSGQGDLVEAFF
TGTGCCAGCAGCTTAAGTTCGGGACAGGGGGACCTGGTGGAAGCTTTCTTT
>NA|TRBJ1-1|TRBV7-3|TRBD1
CASSLRQGYTEAFF
TGTGCCAGCAGCTTAAGACAGGGATACACTGAAGCTTTCTTT
>NA|TRBJ2-7|TRBV2|NA
CASFRDYEQYF
TGTGCCAGCTTCAGGGACTACGAGCAGTACTTC
>NA|TRBJ1-1|TRBV7-3|TRBD1
CASRAETGKKTEAFF
TGTGCCAGCAGAGCAGAGACAGGGAAGAAAACTGAAGCTTTCTTT